The T cell receptor beta chain described here comes from a study of OX40 agonist ivuxolimab in advanced cancers. Study-level information: The patients got ivuxolimab, which is an agonistic anti-OX40 (CD134) antibody.

Only in-frame clones appear in the TCRdb table, and some are missing; sequencing was by immunoSEQ multiplex PCR. The sample holds around 60,000 clones, 65% to 85% seen once. CDR3 length: 13 amino acids. The trim removed 5 bases at V and 4 bases at J, leaving 5 bases unmatched. Germline V lookup: CDR1 MNHNY, CDR2 SVGAGI (reference sequence). V is TRBV6-6 and J is TRBJ2-7, with 7 bases identical to TRBD1. This TCR derives from an adult with an advanced solid tumor such as melanoma, head and neck, liver or kidney cancer. The source material was CD4+ or CD8+ T cells sorted from blood, sampled in a trial of the OX40 agonist ivuxolimab. CDR3 sequence: CASSVTGSYEQYF. CDR3 nucleotide sequence: TGTGCCAGCAGTGTGACAGGGTCGTACGAGCAGTACTTC.